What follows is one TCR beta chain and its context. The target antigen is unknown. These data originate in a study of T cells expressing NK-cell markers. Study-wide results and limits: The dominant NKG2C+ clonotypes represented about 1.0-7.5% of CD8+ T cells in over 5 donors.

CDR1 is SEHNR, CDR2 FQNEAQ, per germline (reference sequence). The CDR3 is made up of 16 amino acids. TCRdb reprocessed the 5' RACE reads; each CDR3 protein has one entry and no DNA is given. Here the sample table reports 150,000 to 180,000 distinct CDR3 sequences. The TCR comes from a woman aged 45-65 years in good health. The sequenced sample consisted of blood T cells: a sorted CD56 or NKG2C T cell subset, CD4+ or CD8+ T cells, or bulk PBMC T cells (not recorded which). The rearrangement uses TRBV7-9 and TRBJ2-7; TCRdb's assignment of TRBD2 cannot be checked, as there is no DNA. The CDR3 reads CASSPSQLADAYEQYF. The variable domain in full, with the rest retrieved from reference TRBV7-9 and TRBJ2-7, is DTGVSQNPRHKITKRGQNVTFRCDPISEHNRLYWYRQTLGQGPEFLTYFQNEAQLEKSRLLSDRFSAERPKGSFSTLEIQRTEQGDSAMYLCASSPSQLADAYEQYFGPGTRLTVT.